The 11 T cell receptor beta chains given below trace back to one sample, sequenced in a study of identical twins. MiXCR, applied by TCRdb to the 5' RACE reads, yields one record per CDR3 protein. The repertoire holds more than 1.5 million distinct CDR3 sequences, under 35% seen once, with approximately 0.29% in the top ten. The sample comprised cord blood. Receptors originate from a newborn girl in good health.

The chain carries TRBV20-1 and TRBJ2-3; either TRBD1 or TRBD2 may fit D (5 bases each). The CDR3 runs to 14 residues. The ends were cut back, 6 bases at V and 0 bases at J, with 13 bases in the middle. CDR1 is DFQATT, CDR2 SNEGSKA, per germline (reference sequence). This CDR3 is CSADEGKSTDTQYF. Here the CDR3 DNA reads TGCAGTGCCGACGAGGGGAAAAGCACAGATACGCAGTATTTT.

V usage is TRBV3-1 and J usage is TRBJ1-1; D perhaps matches TRBD1 (6 bases). CDR3 size: 16 residues. The germline V gene encodes CDR1 LGHDT and CDR2 YNNKEL (reference sequence). V was clipped by 1 base and J by 4 bases, with 16 bases between them. CDR3 in DNA: TGTGCCAGCAGCCAAGGTACTACAGGGTGGGGCACTGAAGCTTTCTTT. Protein product: CASSQGTTGWGTEAFF.

This chain uses TRBV5-1 with TRBJ2-1; the match to TRBD2 covers 13 bases. V lost 4 bases, J lost 4 bases, and 8 bases stayed unmatched. The CDR3 is made up of 17 amino acids. Germline-derived CDR1 and CDR2 are SGHRS and YFSETQ. This CDR3 reads CASSPGLAGADYNEQFF. CDR3 DNA: TGCGCCAGCAGCCCCGGACTAGCGGGGGCAGATTACAATGAGCAGTTCTTC.

The table lists this clonotype with a few counts. The chain is built from TRBV2 and TRBJ1-5; D not resolved. The V gene lost 3 bases and the J gene lost 7 bases, with 7 bases spanning the gap. Germline-derived CDR1 and CDR2 are SNHLY and FYNNEI. CDR3 size: 12 residues. Here the CDR3 DNA reads TGTGCCAGCAGTGATTCTGGGCAGCCCCAGCATTTT. Its translation is CASSDSGQPQHF.

This clonotype was picked up a small number of times. This chain joins TRBV19 and TRBJ1-6; TRBD1 matches at 8 bases. J lost 7 bases, V lost 5 bases, and 7 bases had no gene match. Germline CDR1 LNHDA, CDR2 SQIVND (reference sequence). CDR3 size: 15 residues. CDR3 in amino acids: CASSPGQAVNSPLHF. CDR3 in DNA: TGTGCCAGTAGTCCGGGACAGGCCGTAAATTCACCCCTCCACTTT.

This clonotype showed up just a few times. The chain joins TRBV20-1 to TRBJ1-2; D remains unclear. Germline values: CDR1 DFQATT, CDR2 SNEGSKA (reference sequence). The CDR3 has 11 amino acids. The germline V and J ends were trimmed by 1 base and 6 bases, with 6 bases remaining between them. In DNA, the CDR3 is TGCAGTGCTAGAGGGACCCATGGCTACACCTTC. It specifies CSARGTHGYTF.

This clonotype turned up a few times. The genes are TRBV6-1 and TRBJ2-4; maybe TRBD2 (6 bases). Germline CDR1 and CDR2: MNHNS and SASEGT. This CDR3 has 16 residues. The V end was cut by 4 bases, the J end by 7 bases, with 20 bases between. The CDR3 reads CASSVGPRGAGNIQYF. DNA for the CDR3: TGTGCCAGCAGTGTGGGACCACGGGGCGCGGGGAACATTCAGTACTTC.

The chain recombines TRBV11-2 with TRBJ2-7; D unresolved. CDR1 is SGHAT, CDR2 FQNNGV, per germline. V was pared by 3 bases and J by 1 base, with 10 bases between. The CDR3 is made up of 14 amino acids. The CDR3: CASSFRSDSYEQYF. CDR3 nucleotide sequence: TGTGCCAGCAGCTTCAGGAGCGATTCCTACGAGCAGTACTTC.

This clonotype has only a few counts. The CDR3 bases are TGCAGTGCTAGAGATAGGGCTAGAAACAATGAGCAGTTCTTC. Protein product: CSARDRARNNEQFF. V is TRBV20-1 and J is TRBJ2-1; D not resolved. Germline-derived CDR1 and CDR2 are DFQATT and SNEGSKA (reference sequence). Trimming shortened V by 0 bases and J by 5 bases, and 11 bases separated the two germline ends. The CDR3 runs to 14 residues.

V is TRBV5-1 and J is TRBJ2-1; 8 bases are shared with TRBD2. The V segment lost 1 base and the J segment 0 bases; nucleotides outside the gene matches: 6. The CDR3 covers 17 residues. Germline V CDR1 and CDR2: SGHRS, YFSETQ. This CDR3 reads CASSLTIAGSSYNEQFF. The DNA for the CDR3 is TGCGCCAGCAGCTTGACCATAGCGGGGAGCTCCTACAATGAGCAGTTCTTC.

This chain uses TRBV21-1 with TRBJ1-5; the table calls TRBD1, which could not be checked here. TRBV21-1 is deemed a pseudogene. The CDR3 runs to 17 residues. Written as DNA, the CDR3 is TGTGCCAGCAGCAAAGCGGGGGGGACAGGGAATCATCAGCCCCAGCATTTT. Residues: CASSKAGGTGNHQPQHF.